One and the same sample provided the 25 T cell receptor beta chains below, sequenced in a study of regulatory T cells in long-lasting Graves disease. The time point denotes: newly diagnosed GD, antithyroid drugs for less than 3 months. Generation of the TCR library employed RNA extracted from PBMCs. Construction of TCR beta libraries relied on iRepertoire HTBI primers and on Arm-PCR targeting CDR3 regions. TCRdb re-called the multiplex PCR reads with MiXCR, one entry per CDR3 protein. The repertoire has hundreds of thousands of distinct CDR3 sequences, over 15% of them found once; the top ten carry less than 35%. The sample was also reused in another study, on T cells in Graves' hyperthyroidism and ophthalmopathy.

Material: peripheral blood mononuclear cells (PBMCs), obtained at new diagnosis, from a patient treated with antithyroid drugs. These receptors all come from a man aged 35 to 55 with Graves disease.

The CDR3 bases are TGTGCCAGCAGCGTTCCGGGGGGGGATACGCAGTATTTT. Protein product: CASSVPGGDTQYF. The chain carries TRBV6-1 and TRBJ2-3; 8 bases map to TRBD2. This CDR3 is built from 13 residues. V was pared by 6 bases and J by 6 bases, with 5 bases of the junction left unmatched. Looked up from germline, CDR1 is MNHNS and CDR2 is SASEGT.

This clonotype appeared a few times. This chain connects TRBV29-1 to TRBJ2-3; TRBD2 aligns across 8 bases. J gave up 5 bases and V 1 base, and 5 bases lay outside the gene matches. CDR3 length: 14 residues. Germline V gene lookup returns CDR1 SQVTM and CDR2 ANQGSEA. The CDR3 bases are TGCAGCGTTGAAGCGGGGGGGCTTATAGATACGCAGTATTTT. Translation gives CSVEAGGLIDTQYF.

This clonotype has just a few counts. The rearrangement links TRBV29-1 to TRBJ2-1; 11 bases fit TRBD1. Germline assignment: CDR1 SQVTM and CDR2 ANQGSEA. The CDR3 consists of 13 residues. V lost 8 bases to trimming and J lost 6 bases; unmatched junction nucleotides: 6. This chain's CDR3 is CSTGTGGCNEQFF. CDR3 in DNA: TGCAGCACGGGGACAGGGGGTTGCAATGAGCAGTTCTTC.

This clonotype was found many times. The chain links TRBV7-2 to TRBJ2-7; tentative D call: TRBD2 (6 bases). The CDR3 is 13 residues long. The V end was cut by 1 base, the J end by 3 bases, with 7 bases between. Germline V CDR1 and CDR2: SGHTA, FQGNSA. CDR3 bases: TGTGCCAGCAGCTTAGGGCGGGACTACGAGCAGTACTTC. As protein: CASSLGRDYEQYF.

This clonotype was recorded many times. V is TRBV5-1 and J is TRBJ1-1; TRBD1 agrees at 9 bases. Germline trimming cut 4 bases from V and 4 bases from J; bases unmatched to any gene: 8. The CDR3 is made up of 15 amino acids. CDR1 SGHRS and CDR2 YFSETQ come from the germline V gene. This CDR3 reads CASSPTGGLGTEAFF. The CDR3 DNA follows: TGCGCCAGCAGCCCAACAGGGGGCCTTGGCACTGAAGCTTTCTTT.

The V and J genes are TRBV5-1 and TRBJ2-1; a possible D gene is TRBD2 (6 bases). V was cut by 3 bases and J by 0 bases, with 19 bases left in between. Germline V lookup: CDR1 SGHRS, CDR2 YFSETQ. The CDR3 has 18 amino acids. The CDR3 nucleotides read TGCGCCAGCAGCTCCACCCGCGGGGTCGGGAGCTCCTACAATGAGCAGTTCTTC. The encoded protein is CASSSTRGVGSSYNEQFF.

The chain links TRBV12-5 to TRBJ2-1; 9 bases agree with TRBD2. This CDR3 is 16 amino acids long. Germline V CDR1 and CDR2: LGHNT, FRNRAP. The J segment lost 8 bases and the V segment lost 0 bases, leaving 8 bases of the junction unmatched. CDR3 protein: CASGLVLSGGPHEQFF. The CDR3 coding sequence is TGTGCTAGTGGTTTGGTACTGAGCGGGGGGCCCCATGAGCAGTTCTTC.

This clonotype was counted ten times or more. The chain links TRBV30 to TRBJ2-5, with 7 nucleotides matching TRBD2. Per the germline V gene, CDR1 is GTSNPN and CDR2 is SVGIG (reference sequence). The V segment lost 5 bases and the J segment 5 bases; nucleotides outside the gene matches: 5. The CDR3 runs to 12 residues. The chain's CDR3 is CAWWRAGETQYF. As DNA, the CDR3 is TGTGCCTGGTGGAGAGCGGGGGAGACCCAGTACTTC.

This clonotype was found many times. The rearrangement joins TRBV12-3 or TRBV12-4 to TRBJ1-2; D unclear. The V gene lost 6 bases and the J gene lost 4 bases, with 12 bases spanning the gap. This CDR3 contains 13 residues. Here the CDR3 reads CASSLGGFYGYTF. The CDR3 region has the DNA TGTGCCAGCAGCTTGGGAGGATTCTATGGCTACACCTTC.

At least ten counts were recorded for this clonotype. The chain uses TRBV7-2 and TRBJ2-1, with 9 positions matching TRBD2. The CDR3 has 14 amino acids. Germline V gene lookup returns CDR1 SGHTA and CDR2 FQGNSA. Trimming cost V 5 bases and J 6 bases; bases outside gene matches: 5. The DNA for the CDR3 is TGTGCCAGCAGCCTTGAGCGGGGGGCCAATGAGCAGTTCTTC. Protein: CASSLERGANEQFF.

This clonotype was counted at least ten times. The chain combines TRBV5-1 with TRBJ2-7; a possible D gene is TRBD1 (6 bases). The germline V and J ends were trimmed by 3 bases and 3 bases, with 13 bases remaining between them. Per germline, CDR1 SGHRS and CDR2 YFSETQ. The CDR3 has 14 residues. For the CDR3, the DNA is TGCGCCAGCAGCTCAAAGGGGGACCGCTACGAGCAGTACTTC. Its translation is CASSSKGDRYEQYF. The variable domain in full, completed from reference TRBV5-1 and TRBJ2-7, reads KAGVTQTPRYLIKTRGQQVTLSCSPISGHRSVSWYQQTPGQGLQFLFEYFSETQRNKGNFPGRFSGRQFSNSRSEMNVSTLELGDSALYLCASSSKGDRYEQYFGPGTRLTVT.

The genes are TRBV2 and TRBJ2-1; no clear D gene. CDR1 and CDR2 from the germline V gene are SNHLY and FYNNEI. This CDR3 region has 11 residues. Trimming took 2 bases from V and 10 from J, leaving 6 bases between them. CDR3 residues: CASSETWEQFF. The CDR3 DNA sequence: TGTGCCAGCAGTGAAACCTGGGAGCAGTTCTTC.

This clonotype was seen a few times. V and J are TRBV5-1 and TRBJ1-6; a weak D match, TRBD1 (5 bases). Germline V gene sequence: CDR1 SGHRS, CDR2 YFSETQ. The CDR3 runs to 15 residues. V lost 4 bases and J lost 6, with 14 bases in between. The CDR3 DNA reads as TGCGCCAGCAGCGAAATTACAGGTCTTAATTCACCCCTCCACTTT. Protein: CASSEITGLNSPLHF. The whole variable domain, filled in from reference TRBV5-1 and TRBJ1-6, reads KAGVTQTPRYLIKTRGQQVTLSCSPISGHRSVSWYQQTPGQGLQFLFEYFSETQRNKGNFPGRFSGRQFSNSRSEMNVSTLELGDSALYLCASSEITGLNSPLHFGNGTRLTVT.

This clonotype was detected once. The chain's CDR3 is CASSQAGTAKSPLHF. In DNA, the CDR3 is TGCGCCAGCAGCCAAGCCGGGACAGCGAAGTCACCCCTCCACTTT. The V gene is TRBV4-1, the J gene TRBJ1-6, with TRBD1 identical over 7 bases. Trimming at V came to 1 base and at J to 10 bases, leaving 7 bases not matched to a gene. The CDR3 loop spans 15 amino acids. In germline, CDR1 is MGHRA, CDR2 YSYEKL.

This clonotype came up a few times. The gene calls are TRBV12-3 or TRBV12-4 and TRBJ2-2; D perhaps matches TRBD1 (8 bases). V was clipped by 2 bases and J by 6 bases, with 10 bases between them. The CDR3 has 14 residues. The CDR3 spells CASSLTGGAGELFF. Written as DNA, the CDR3 is TGTGCCAGCAGTTTAACAGGGGGGGCCGGGGAGCTGTTTTTT.

This clonotype has ten or more counts. This chain uses TRBV27 with TRBJ2-1; a weak D match, TRBD2 (5 bases). The CDR3 runs to 13 residues. CDR1 and CDR2 from the germline V gene are MNHEY and SMNVEV (reference sequence). Trimming cost V 3 bases and J 6 bases, with 9 bases left between them. CDR3 sequence reads: CASSLPGGNEQFF. In DNA form, the CDR3 reads TGTGCCAGCAGTTTGCCCGGAGGCAATGAGCAGTTCTTC.

This clonotype was detected many times. The J gene is TRBJ2-5, the V gene TRBV15, with 7 bases fitting TRBD2. The CDR3 spans 14 residues. Germline values: CDR1 LNHNV, CDR2 YYDKDF (reference sequence). The V segment lost 9 bases and the J segment 6 bases; nucleotides outside the gene matches: 13. This chain's CDR3 is CATSRGRVSKTQYF. CDR3 bases: TGTGCCACTTCCCGGGGGAGGGTATCGAAGACCCAGTACTTC.

This clonotype was picked up a small number of times. V usage is TRBV7-3 and J usage is TRBJ2-2, with D tentatively TRBD2 (6 bases). V lost 5 bases, J lost 7 bases, and 17 bases lay in between. The germline V gene has CDR1 SGHTA and CDR2 FQGTGA. The CDR3 is made up of 15 amino acids. In DNA, the CDR3 is TGTGCCAGCAGCCTCTCCGGAGGGACGCGCGGGGAGCTGTTTTTT. It translates to CASSLSGGTRGELFF.

This clonotype was seen ten or more times. The chain uses TRBV5-1 and TRBJ2-1; 7 bases align to TRBD2. After removal of 2 bases from V and 0 bases from J, the junction contained 5 bases not matched to a gene. This CDR3 is 16 amino acids long. In germline, CDR1 is SGHRS, CDR2 YFSETQ. This CDR3 is CASSLGGGNSYNEQFF. DNA for the CDR3: TGCGCCAGCAGCTTAGGCGGGGGAAACTCCTACAATGAGCAGTTCTTC.

V is TRBV5-4 and J is TRBJ2-7, with D possibly TRBD1 on 6 matching bases. The germline V and J ends were trimmed by 6 bases and 0 bases, with 13 bases remaining between them. Germline CDR1 is SGHNT and CDR2 is YYREEE (reference sequence). The CDR3 covers 14 residues. CDR3 residues: CASNPGADSYEQYF. The CDR3 nucleotides are TGTGCCAGCAATCCAGGGGCGGACTCCTACGAGCAGTACTTC.

For this clonotype: This likely traces to a read error, being one base from a far larger clone. The CDR3 DNA reads TGTGCCAGCAGGAACAGGGTCGATGAGCAGTACTTC. Translation gives CASRNRVDEQYF. The chain links TRBV28 to TRBJ2-5; tentatively, D is TRBD1 (6 bases). The CDR3 runs to 12 residues. V was cut by 6 bases and J by 11 bases, with 16 bases left in between. Germline V lookup: CDR1 MDHEN, CDR2 SYDVKM.

The gene calls are TRBV7-8 and TRBJ1-1; tentative D call: TRBD1 (6 bases). Germline values: CDR1 SGHVS, CDR2 FQNEAQ. The CDR3 is 13 residues long. V dropped 5 bases and J dropped 4 bases, with 11 bases sitting between them. The CDR3 coding sequence is TGTGCCAGCAGCATACAACAGGGCACTGAAGCTTTCTTT. It specifies CASSIQQGTEAFF. The complete variable domain, with remaining parts taken from reference TRBV7-8 and TRBJ1-1, reads GAGVSQSPRYKVAKRGQDVALRCDPISGHVSLFWYQQALGQGPEFLTYFQNEAQLDKSGLPSDRFFAERPEGSVSTLKIQRTQQEDSAVYLCASSIQQGTEAFFGQGTRLTVV.

This clonotype was counted a few times. The CDR3 region is CASSIGGAQETQYF. CDR3 DNA: TGTGCCAGCAGTATAGGAGGGGCACAAGAGACCCAGTACTTC. The J gene is TRBJ2-5, the V gene TRBV7-9; TRBD2 is a possible D gene (6 bases). The CDR3 covers 14 residues. Germline V gives CDR1 SEHNR, CDR2 FQNEAQ (reference sequence). Trimming removed 6 bases at V and 2 bases at J, with 13 bases between. The entire variable domain, with the rest obtained from reference TRBV7-9 and TRBJ2-5, is as follows: DTGVSQNPRHKITKRGQNVTFRCDPISEHNRLYWYRQTLGQGPEFLTYFQNEAQLEKSRLLSDRFSAERPKGSFSTLEIQRTEQGDSAMYLCASSIGGAQETQYFGPGTRLLVL.

This clonotype was recorded many times. This sequence joins TRBV6-1 and TRBJ2-7; 13 positions agree with TRBD2. Germline CDR1 reads MNHNS; CDR2 reads SASEGT. The CDR3 contains 16 residues. Trimming at V came to 1 base and at J to 5 bases, leaving 5 bases not matched to a gene. CDR3 sequence (DNA): TGTGCCAGCAGTGAAGTACTAGCGGGGGGGTCCCACGAGCAGTACTTC. The encoded protein is CASSEVLAGGSHEQYF.

This clonotype was detected many times. The chain combines TRBV27 with TRBJ2-2; 14 bases match TRBD2. The ends lost 4 bases at V and 7 bases at J; junction bases unmatched: 5. The CDR3 spans 16 residues. From germline, CDR1 is MNHEY and CDR2 SMNVEV (reference sequence). CDR3 loop: CASSSTSGGAIGELFF. In DNA, the CDR3 is TGTGCCAGCAGTTCGACTAGCGGGGGGGCTATCGGGGAGCTGTTTTTT.